What follows describes a single TCR beta chain. Its antigen is unidentified. This CDR3 contains 15 residues. Looked up from germline, CDR1 is ENHRY and CDR2 is SYGVKD. The V and J ends lost 3 bases and 1 base, in that order; junction bases with no gene match: 0. This specimen belongs to a study of CD8 T cells in ankylosing spondylitis. Study-level findings and limits: Prior work had noted some motif variants in reactive arthritis blood and synovial fluid. What appeared characteristic of ankylosing spondylitis blood was a TCR beta motif of about eight highly homologous variants. Clones that were linked to disease were CD8+ and were relatively rare in peripheral blood.

Quantitative 5'-RACE was performed with molecular barcodes, and it yielded the TCR beta libraries. MiXCR, run by TCRdb on the 5' RACE reads, gives a single entry per CDR3 protein. The sample records around 540,000 distinct CDR3 sequences, roughly 13% being singletons. The source material was blood, either unsorted or a sorted T cell fraction (not recorded which). The chain has TRBV10-3 and TRBJ2-2, with 9 bases that match TRBD2. This clonotype originated in a male donor with ankylosing spondylitis. DNA of the CDR3: TGTGCCATCAGTGAACTAGCGGGGAACACCGGGGAGCTGTTTTTT. Translating gives CAISELAGNTGELFF.